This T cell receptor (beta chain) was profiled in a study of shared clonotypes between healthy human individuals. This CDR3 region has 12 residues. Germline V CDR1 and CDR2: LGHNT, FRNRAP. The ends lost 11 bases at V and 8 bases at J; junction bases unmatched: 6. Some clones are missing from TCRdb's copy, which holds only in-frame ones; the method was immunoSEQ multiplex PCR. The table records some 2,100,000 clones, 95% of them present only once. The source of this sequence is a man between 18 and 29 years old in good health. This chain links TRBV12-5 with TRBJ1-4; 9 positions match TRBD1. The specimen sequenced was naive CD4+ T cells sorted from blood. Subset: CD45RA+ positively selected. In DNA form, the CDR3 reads TGTGCTGCCGGGACAGGGCACGAAAAACTGTTTTTT. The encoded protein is CAAGTGHEKLFF.